This entry describes one T cell receptor (beta chain). The data were obtained in a study of T cells in Graves' hyperthyroidism and ophthalmopathy. Researchers amplified the TCR beta CDR3 regions from RNA transcripts. Primed by the HTBI set, a first-round RT-PCR was run on the TCR CDR3. TCRdb fed the multiplex PCR reads into MiXCR, producing one record per CDR3 protein. The sample includes about 320,000 distinct CDR3 sequences, roughly 17% seen only once; the top ten take around a third. The trim removed 5 bases at V and 5 bases at J, leaving 8 bases unmatched. Per germline, CDR1 LNHDA and CDR2 SQIVND (reference sequence). CDR3 length equals 14 residues.

The TCR comes from a man under 40 with Graves' hyperthyroidism. The chain employs TRBV19 and TRBJ2-7; 8 bases agree with TRBD1. Sequencing was performed on blood. In nucleotides, the CDR3 is TGTGCCAGTAGTTCGAACAGGGGGACCGACGAGCAGTACTTC. This translates into CASSSNRGTDEQYF.